A single sample is the source of the 8 T cell receptor beta chains below, sequenced in a study of shared clonotypes between healthy human individuals. Generated by immunoSEQ multiplex PCR, the TCRdb table keeps only in-frame clones and is missing some. The profile covers over a million clones, with roughly 96% appearing a single time and 1.2% taken by the ten largest. The material sequenced was naive CD4+ T cells sorted from blood. Stated subset: CD45RA+ positively selected. These receptors all come from a man aged 25-45 years in good health.

The chain recombines TRBV29-1 with TRBJ1-1; weak D call: TRBD1 (5 bases). Germline V gives CDR1 SQVTM, CDR2 ANQGSEA. This CDR3 has 12 amino acids. V was shortened by 8 bases and J by 1 base, with 11 bases between the two germline ends. CDR3 coding DNA: TGCAGCATAATGACAGCGAACACTGAAGCTTTCTTT. This encodes CSIMTANTEAFF.

The chain recombines TRBV28 with TRBJ1-1, with a weak D call TRBD1 (5 bases). This CDR3 is built from 15 residues. V lost 7 bases and J lost 1, with 16 bases in between. Germline CDR1 MDHEN, CDR2 SYDVKM. CDR3 DNA: TGTGCCAGCACACCCCGCGACGGGGGGAACACTGAAGCTTTCTTT. It codes for CASTPRDGGNTEAFF.

The V call is TRBV5-4, the J call TRBJ2-1, with D tentatively TRBD1 (6 bases). The V and J ends lost 1 base and 5 bases respectively, with 10 bases between them. CDR1 and CDR2 from the germline V gene are SGHNT and YYREEE (reference sequence). There are 14 residues in the CDR3. CDR3 amino acids: CASSLKQGNNEQFF. CDR3 in DNA: TGTGCCAGCAGCTTGAAACAGGGAAACAATGAGCAGTTCTTC.

The chain is built from TRBV7-8 and TRBJ2-1; a possible D gene is TRBD2 (6 bases). In germline, CDR1 is SGHVS, CDR2 FQNEAQ. V lost 5 bases, J lost 0 bases, and 17 bases lay in between. This CDR3 is 17 amino acids long. The CDR3 nucleotides read TGTGCCAGCAGCCGTTCGAGAGGAGGGAGCTCCTACAATGAGCAGTTCTTC. Translating gives CASSRSRGGSSYNEQFF.

Turning to this clone: Other DNA sequences of this sample code for an identical CDR3. This chain uses TRBV18 with TRBJ2-1, with D perhaps given as TRBD1 or TRBD2 (6 bases each). The germline V and J ends were trimmed by 3 bases and 0 bases, with 9 bases remaining between them. The CDR3 consists of 15 residues. CDR1 KGHSH and CDR2 LQKENI come from the germline V gene. The CDR3: CASSPGGFSYNEQFF. As DNA, the CDR3 is TGTGCCAGCTCACCGGGGGGCTTCTCCTACAATGAGCAGTTCTTC.

The chain employs TRBV11-3 and TRBJ2-2; D may be TRBD1 or TRBD2 (6 bases each). Deletions cut 5 bases from V and 4 bases from J, with 17 bases between. The CDR3 covers 16 residues. The V gene's germline CDR1 is SGHNT and CDR2 YENEEA. The CDR3 region has the DNA TGTGCCAGCAGCCGAGCAGGGGCGGGGAGCACCGGGGAGCTGTTTTTT. Translated: CASSRAGAGSTGELFF.

The CDR3 bases are TGCGCCAGCGGGATTCAGGGACTAGCGGAGGCCGGGGAGCTGTTTTTT. This encodes CASGIQGLAEAGELFF. This chain joins TRBV5-1 and TRBJ2-2, with TRBD2 identical over 11 bases. Germline lookup yields CDR1 SGHRS and CDR2 YFSETQ. The CDR3 covers 16 residues. V trimming: 7 bases; J trimming: 6 bases; junction bases outside the gene matches: 11.

Only one count was recorded for this clone. The chain combines TRBV6-5 with TRBJ2-1, with D tentatively TRBD1 (6 bases). This CDR3 contains 16 residues. Trimming stripped 2 bases from V and 7 bases from J, with 18 bases between. CDR1 and CDR2 (germline): MNHEY, SVGAGI. The CDR3 loop is CASSYGNSQRGNEQFF. In DNA, the CDR3 is TGTGCCAGCAGTTACGGCAACTCCCAAAGGGGGAATGAGCAGTTCTTC.